The 8 T cell receptor beta chains reported below all come from one sample, sequenced in a study of blood T cells in healthy people across ages. Alongside a J-beta primer mix, a sample-barcoded 5' primer served in a second PCR lasting roughly 6 to 11 cycles. TCRdb fed the 5' RACE reads into MiXCR, producing one record per CDR3 protein. The sample holds roughly 830,000 distinct CDR3 sequences; 62% are singletons and the top ten take roughly a quarter. The sample was blood. These receptors all stem from a man aged 25 to 40 in good health.

This clonotype was found a few times. V and J are TRBV2 and TRBJ1-2; possible D gene TRBD1, 5 bases. The CDR3 runs 13 residues. Trimming left V 4 bases short and J 8 bases short, with 14 bases between. The germline gives CDR1 SNHLY, CDR2 FYNNEI. The CDR3 loop reads CASSVEGTKGYTF. CDR3 DNA: TGTGCCAGCAGTGTCGAAGGGACGAAGGGCTACACCTTC.

The J gene is TRBJ2-1, the V gene TRBV27; no definite D call. V was pared by 6 bases and J by 5 bases, with 8 bases between. Germline loops: CDR1 MNHEY, CDR2 SMNVEV (reference sequence). This CDR3 region has 12 residues. The CDR3 here is CASRKGHNEQFF. CDR3 DNA sequence: TGTGCCAGCAGAAAAGGGCACAATGAGCAGTTCTTC.

The genes are TRBV5-1 and TRBJ2-7; 7 bases agree with TRBD1. V shed 0 bases, J shed 9 bases, and the junction held 9 bases outside the gene matches. CDR1 is SGHRS, CDR2 YFSETQ, per germline. This CDR3 has 14 residues. The CDR3 here is CASSLGQGDSVQYF. CDR3 DNA: TGCGCCAGCAGCTTGGGACAGGGTGATTCCGTGCAGTACTTC.

The chain uses TRBV6-5 and TRBJ1-2; tentative D call: TRBD1 (5 bases). Germline V gene data show CDR1 as MNHEY and CDR2 as SVGAGI. CDR3 length: 14 amino acids. Trimming removed 5 bases from V and 11 bases from J, with 21 bases in between. CDR3 amino acids: CASSPPGEFGEYTF. The CDR3 coding sequence is TGTGCCAGCAGTCCACCGGGGGAATTCGGAGAATACACCTTC.

This chain connects TRBV20-1 to TRBJ1-6; a possible D gene is TRBD1 (5 bases). From germline, CDR1 is DFQATT and CDR2 SNEGSKA (reference sequence). Trimming cost V 0 bases and J 2 bases, with 17 bases left between them. The CDR3 covers 18 residues. CDR3 protein: CSARDTWDARPYNSPLHF. The CDR3 DNA is TGCAGTGCTAGAGATACCTGGGACGCACGGCCCTATAATTCACCCCTCCACTTT.

The chain carries TRBV7-3 and TRBJ2-5; D possibly corresponds to TRBD2 (5 bases). The DNA end is more similar to TRBJ2-7, so the J call may be wrong. The CDR3 has 13 amino acids. Per the germline V gene, CDR1 is SGHTA and CDR2 is FQGTGA. This chain's CDR3 is CASSRSTRGEQYF. CDR3 DNA sequence: TGTGCCAGCAGCCGCTCAACTAGAGGCGAGCAGTACTTC.

This sequence joins TRBV7-2 and TRBJ1-3, with D perhaps TRBD1 (5 bases). The CDR3 is made up of 16 amino acids. Germline V gene lookup returns CDR1 SGHTA and CDR2 FQGNSA. The ends were cut back, 3 bases at V and 0 bases at J, with 12 bases in the middle. The CDR3 sequence is CASSFGQGSSGNTIYF. CDR3 DNA sequence: TGTGCCAGCAGCTTTGGTCAGGGTAGCTCTGGAAACACCATATATTTT.

This clonotype was found once. The chain joins TRBV15 to TRBJ2-1; tentatively, D is TRBD1 or TRBD2 (5 bases each). The CDR3 runs 15 residues. The V gene lost 0 bases and the J gene lost 14 bases, with 20 bases spanning the gap. Germline V gene sequence: CDR1 LNHNV, CDR2 YYDKDF (reference sequence). CDR3 coding DNA: TGTGCCACCAGCAGAGATCGGGCTGGGACCCCCGTGAAGTTCTTC. Its translation: CATSRDRAGTPVKFF.